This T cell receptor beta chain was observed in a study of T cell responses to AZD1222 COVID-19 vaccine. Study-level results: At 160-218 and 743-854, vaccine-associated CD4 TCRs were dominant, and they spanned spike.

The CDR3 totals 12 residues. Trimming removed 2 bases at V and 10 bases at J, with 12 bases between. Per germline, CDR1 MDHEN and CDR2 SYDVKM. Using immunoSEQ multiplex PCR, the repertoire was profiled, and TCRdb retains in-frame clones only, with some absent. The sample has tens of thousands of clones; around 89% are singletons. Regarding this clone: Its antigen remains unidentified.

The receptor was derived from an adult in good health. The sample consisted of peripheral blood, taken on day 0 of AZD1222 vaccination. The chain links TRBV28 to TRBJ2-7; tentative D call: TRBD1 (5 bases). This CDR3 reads CASSLGLGEQYF. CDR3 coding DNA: TGTGCCAGCAGTTTAGGGCTAGGGGAACAGTACTTC.